Listed here is a single TCR beta chain. The sample is drawn from a study of chemoradiotherapy in HPV16-positive cancers. The CDR3 length is 14 residues. V was cut by 4 bases and J by 5 bases, with 14 bases left in between. Germline-derived CDR1 and CDR2 are SGHNT and YYREEE (reference sequence). Produced via immunoSEQ multiplex PCR; TCRdb's table is partial and in-frame only. The table has some 24,000 clones, approximately 94% seen once. This rearrangement joins TRBV5-4 to TRBJ2-3; no clear D gene. The sample was gathered from a patient who underwent chemoradiotherapy. This sequence originates from a human donor with HPV-associated anogenital cancer. The CDR3 here is CASSQTAPGDTQYF. In DNA form, the CDR3 reads TGTGCCAGCAGCCAAACCGCCCCCGGAGATACGCAGTATTTT.